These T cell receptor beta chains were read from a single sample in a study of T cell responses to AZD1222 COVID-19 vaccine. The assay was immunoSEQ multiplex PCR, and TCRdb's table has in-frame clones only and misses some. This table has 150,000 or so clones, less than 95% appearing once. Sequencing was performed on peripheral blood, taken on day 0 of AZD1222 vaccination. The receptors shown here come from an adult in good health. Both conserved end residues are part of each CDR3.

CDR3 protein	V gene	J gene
CASSQGRDRASYEQYF	TRBV7-2	TRBJ2-7
CASSQAPWNEQFF	TRBV4-1	TRBJ2-1
CASSLTGAVTDTQYF	TRBV19	TRBJ2-3
CASSPWVAGKNTEAFF	TRBV19	TRBJ1-1
CASSYPTGSGYTF	TRBV6-6	TRBJ1-2
CASSEDIQFNYGYTF	TRBV6-1	TRBJ1-2
CASKGGLALYNEQFF	TRBV6-5	TRBJ2-1
CASSLPPAYEQYF	TRBV12-3/TRBV12-4	TRBJ2-7
CASSPRGYRGRDTEAFF	TRBV7-9	TRBJ1-1
CASSPPTGPNYGYTF	TRBV18	TRBJ1-2
CASSISSEGYTF	TRBV19	TRBJ1-2
CASSLGSGNTIYF	TRBV23-1	TRBJ1-3
CASSWGKGASTDTQYF	TRBV11-2	TRBJ2-3
CASREDRGNYGYTF	TRBV6-4	TRBJ1-2